A selection of T cell receptor beta chains follows, all from one sample in a study of blood T cells in healthy people across ages. TCRdb called the 5' RACE reads again in MiXCR, with one record for every CDR3 protein. This table holds about 640,000 distinct CDR3 sequences, 25% to 30% found once. Sequenced input: blood. The receptors stem from a woman aged 80 or older in good health. Both conserved end residues are part of each CDR3. The D gene is left open where the match is weak. A row's size may be missing; if present it is once, few, many or a size class.

D: -
size: many
length: 14
J: TRBJ1-4
V: TRBV5-1
DNA: TGCGCCAGCAGCTGGGCAGGGACGGGTGAAAAACTGTTTTTT
CDR3: CASSWAGTGEKLFF

D: TRBD1
size: -
length: 13
J: TRBJ1-1
V: TRBV20-1
DNA: TGCAGTGCTAGAGAGGCAGGGGGCACTGAAGCTTTCTTT
CDR3: CSAREAGGTEAFF

D: -
size: few
length: 15
J: TRBJ1-4
V: TRBV12-3/TRBV12-4
DNA: TGTGCCAGCAGTTCAACAGGGCGGCCTAATGAAAAACTGTTTTTT
CDR3: CASSSTGRPNEKLFF

D: -
size: -
length: 14
J: TRBJ2-5
V: TRBV19
DNA: TGTGCCAGTAGCCCCGGACTAATAAACTACAAGCAGTACTTC
CDR3: CASSPGLINYKQYF

D: -
size: -
length: 14
J: TRBJ1-1
V: TRBV20-1
DNA: TGCAGTGCTAGCATCCGGGACCTGAACACTGAAGCTTTCTTT
CDR3: CSASIRDLNTEAFF

D: -
size: many
length: 17
J: TRBJ1-2
V: TRBV4-3
DNA: TGCGCCAGCAGCCAAGATCTGGCGATACGGGGGCGCGGTGGCTACACCTTC
CDR3: CASSQDLAIRGRGGYTF

D: TRBD2
size: many
length: 17
J: TRBJ2-3
V: TRBV4-2
DNA: TGTGCCAGCAGCCAAGATCCTAGCGGCCCTAGCACAGATACGCAGTATTTT
CDR3: CASSQDPSGPSTDTQYF

D: TRBD2
size: -
length: 15
J: TRBJ2-3
V: TRBV7-6
DNA: TGTGCCAGCAGCTTACGACCAGCGGGACCAGATACGCAGTATTTT
CDR3: CASSLRPAGPDTQYF

D: -
size: -
length: 18
J: TRBJ2-3
V: TRBV6-5
DNA: TGTGCCAGCAGTTACTCGAAACCCGGGACCCCCTTTTCAGATACGCAGTATTTT
CDR3: CASSYSKPGTPFSDTQYF

D: -
size: -
length: 13
J: TRBJ1-5
V: TRBV6-2/TRBV6-3
DNA: TGTGCCAGCAGTTTGACGGAAAATCAGCCCCAGCATTTT
CDR3: CASSLTENQPQHF

D: -
size: -
length: 15
J: TRBJ2-7
V: TRBV24-1
DNA: TGTGCCACCAGCAACACAGGGGACTGCCCCTACGAGCAGTACTTC
CDR3: CATSNTGDCPYEQYF

D: TRBD1
size: many
length: 16
J: TRBJ2-3
V: TRBV5-1
DNA: TGCGCCAGCAGCACTCGACAGGGTCTAGTCGCAGATACGCAGTATTTT
CDR3: CASSTRQGLVADTQYF

D: -
size: many
length: 14
J: TRBJ2-3
V: TRBV9
DNA: TGTGCCAGCAGCGTCCGGGGGCTCACAGATACGCAGTATTTT
CDR3: CASSVRGLTDTQYF

D: -
size: -
length: 16
J: TRBJ2-3
V: TRBV6-4
DNA: TGTGCCAGCAGTGACTCGGCCGCTCCTAGCACAGATACGCAGTATTTT
CDR3: CASSDSAAPSTDTQYF

D: -
size: few
length: 15
J: TRBJ1-4
V: TRBV7-9
DNA: TGTGCCAGCAGCTCCGGACGACAGTATAATGAAAAACTGTTTTTT
CDR3: CASSSGRQYNEKLFF

D: -
size: -
length: 12
J: TRBJ1-5
V: TRBV19
DNA: TGTGCCAGTAGTAGTCAACAGCAGCCCCAGCATTTT
CDR3: CASSSQQQPQHF

D: -
size: -
length: 13
J: TRBJ1-4
V: TRBV5-1
DNA: TGTGCCAGCAGCTTACAGGGAAATGAAAAACTGTTTTTT
CDR3: CASSLQGNEKLFF

D: -
size: -
length: 14
J: TRBJ1-1
V: TRBV10-3
DNA: TGTGCCATCAGTGACTCCACAGGGAACACTGAAGCTTTCTTT
CDR3: CAISDSTGNTEAFF

D: -
size: many
length: 14
J: TRBJ2-5
V: TRBV20-1
DNA: TGCAGTGCTAGAGACACCGGGCCTGGGGGTAAGCAGTACTTC
CDR3: CSARDTGPGGKQYF

D: -
size: once
length: 14
J: TRBJ1-1
V: TRBV12-3/TRBV12-4
DNA: TGTGCCAGCAGGCCACTAGGGGTGAACACTGAAGCTTTCTTT
CDR3: CASRPLGVNTEAFF

D: -
size: many
length: 14
J: TRBJ2-5
V: TRBV28
DNA: TGTGCCAGCAGTTTCGGGGGAATGCAAGAGACCCAGTACTTC
CDR3: CASSFGGMQETQYF

D: -
size: many
length: 11
J: TRBJ2-1
V: TRBV3-1
DNA: TGTGCCAGCAGCACCGGCAATGAGCAGTTCTTC
CDR3: CASSTGNEQFF

D: TRBD1
size: many
length: 14
J: TRBJ1-2
V: TRBV7-2
DNA: TGTGCCAGCAGCTCAGGACAGGGGGCAAGTGGCTACACCTTC
CDR3: CASSSGQGASGYTF

D: TRBD1
size: many
length: 14
J: TRBJ2-7
V: TRBV27
DNA: TGTGCCAGCAGTTTACCGGGGACAGCGCGCGAGCAGTACTTC
CDR3: CASSLPGTAREQYF

D: -
size: many
length: 12
J: TRBJ1-1
V: TRBV20-1
DNA: TGCAGTGCTAGACAGCCGAACACTGAAGCTTTCTTT
CDR3: CSARQPNTEAFF

D: TRBD2
size: -
length: 14
J: TRBJ2-5
V: TRBV7-9
DNA: TGTGCCAGCAGCGCTCGGACTAGCGACAATGAGCAGTACTTC
CDR3: CASSARTSDNEQYF

D: TRBD1
size: once
length: 16
J: TRBJ1-1
V: TRBV7-8
DNA: TGTGCCAGCGGATCCGGGCCCAGGGGGTTTGACACTGAAGCTTTCTTT
CDR3: CASGSGPRGFDTEAFF

D: TRBD1
size: many
length: 14
J: TRBJ1-5
V: TRBV20-1
DNA: TGCAGTGCCCCTGTAGGGGGCGCGAATCAGCCCCAGCATTTT
CDR3: CSAPVGGANQPQHF

D: TRBD1
size: few
length: 19
J: TRBJ2-3
V: TRBV10-3
DNA: TGTGCCACACTGCCTATAGACAGGGGAAGGGATTCAAGCACAGATACGCAGTATTTT
CDR3: CATLPIDRGRDSSTDTQYF

D: TRBD1
size: many
length: 16
J: TRBJ1-2
V: TRBV7-3
DNA: TGTGCCAGCAGCTTAACGGGGACAGGGGGAGGTTATGGCTACACCTTC
CDR3: CASSLTGTGGGYGYTF

D: -
size: few
length: 13
J: TRBJ2-1
V: TRBV28
DNA: TGTGCCAGCCACCTAAGCTCCTACAATGAGCAGTTCTTC
CDR3: CASHLSSYNEQFF

D: TRBD1
size: many
length: 15
J: TRBJ1-2
V: TRBV7-9
DNA: TGTGCCAGCACCCGGGGCACGACAGGGGACTATGGCTACACCTTC
CDR3: CASTRGTTGDYGYTF

D: TRBD2
size: many
length: 16
J: TRBJ2-4
V: TRBV2
DNA: TGTGCCAGCGGGGCTAGCGGGGCACTAGCCAAAAACATTCAGTACTTC
CDR3: CASGASGALAKNIQYF

D: TRBD1
size: few
length: 20
J: TRBJ1-2
V: TRBV3-1
DNA: TGTGCCAGCAGCCAAGATCAGTGGGACAGGGCGCCGGTTAGGAACTATGGCTACACCTTC
CDR3: CASSQDQWDRAPVRNYGYTF

D: -
size: many
length: 12
J: TRBJ1-4
V: TRBV7-2
DNA: TGTGCCAGCAGCTTGATAACGGGGAAACTGTTTTTT
CDR3: CASSLITGKLFF

D: TRBD1
size: many
length: 16
J: TRBJ2-7
V: TRBV7-6
DNA: TGTGCCAGCAGCTTAGAGGGAGGTAGGACAGGGGCGCTTCAGTACTTC
CDR3: CASSLEGGRTGALQYF

D: -
size: many
length: 13
J: TRBJ1-4
V: TRBV6-1
DNA: TGTGCCAGCAGTGAGGTCCTCATGGAAAAACTGTTTTTT
CDR3: CASSEVLMEKLFF

D: TRBD1
size: many
length: 11
J: TRBJ2-1
V: TRBV5-1
DNA: TGCGCCAGCAGCCAAGACAGGGGGGAGTTCTTC
CDR3: CASSQDRGEFF

D: TRBD1
size: -
length: 16
J: TRBJ1-1
V: TRBV20-1
DNA: TGCAGTGCTCTCCCTATCACAGGGGGCTTGTTCACTGAAGCTTTCTTT
CDR3: CSALPITGGLFTEAFF

D: -
size: few
length: 15
J: TRBJ1-5
V: TRBV7-9
DNA: TGTGCCAGCAGCTTAAACGGACACGGCGTTCAGCCCCAGCATTTT
CDR3: CASSLNGHGVQPQHF

D: -
size: -
length: 13
J: TRBJ1-1
V: TRBV29-1
DNA: TGCAGCGTTGTCTATCGACAGAACACTGAAGCTTTCTTT
CDR3: CSVVYRQNTEAFF

D: -
size: many
length: 13
J: TRBJ1-2
V: TRBV7-2
DNA: TGTGCCACCGGTCGGGGGGGCGGTGTAGGCTACACCTTC
CDR3: CATGRGGGVGYTF

D: -
size: -
length: 11
J: TRBJ1-1
V: TRBV6-5
DNA: TGTGCCAGCAGTTACCGGAGTATTGCTTTCTTT
CDR3: CASSYRSIAFF